Each of the 24 T cell receptor beta chains below was sequenced from the same sample in a study of T cell responses to AZD1222 COVID-19 vaccine. Profiling relied on immunoSEQ multiplex PCR, and the TCRdb table lists in-frame clones only, not all of them. This table has around 130,000 clones, just over 85% appearing once. Material: peripheral blood, obtained on day 0 of AZD1222 vaccination. These receptors came from an adult in good health.

The V and J genes are TRBV2 and TRBJ1-5, with a possible D match to TRBD1 (6 bases). The V gene lost 7 bases and the J gene lost 7 bases, with 17 bases spanning the gap. The CDR3 is 14 residues long. Germline CDR1 and CDR2: SNHLY and FYNNEI. In DNA form, the CDR3 reads TGTGCCAGCACCCGAGGGGGTGGGGGGCAGCCCCAGCATTTT. This gives the protein CASTRGGGGQPQHF.

The rearrangement joins TRBV28 to TRBJ2-7; tentatively, D is TRBD1 (6 bases). Trimming left V 8 bases short and J 0 bases short, with 17 bases between. This CDR3 contains 15 residues. Germline assignment: CDR1 MDHEN and CDR2 SYDVKM. The CDR3 region is CASSPGTPHSYEQYF. In nucleotides, the CDR3 is TGTGCCAGCTCCCCCGGGACACCACACTCCTACGAGCAGTACTTC.

The chain uses TRBV4-1 and TRBJ2-5; TRBD1 aligns across 9 bases. CDR3 length: 16 amino acids. Germline V gene lookup returns CDR1 MGHRA and CDR2 YSYEKL. V dropped 6 bases and J dropped 2; count of bases not matched to a gene: 10. The CDR3 nucleotides are TGCGCCAGCAGACCGAGACAGGGGGAGAGACAAGAGACCCAGTACTTC. This translates into CASRPRQGERQETQYF.

The V call is TRBV4-3, the J call TRBJ2-7; D may match TRBD1 or TRBD2 (5 bases each). CDR1 LGHNA and CDR2 YSLEER come from the germline V gene. The CDR3 runs to 16 residues. The V end lost 1 base, the J end lost 6 bases, and 19 bases lay between the germline ends. The CDR3 reads CASSQVRGLLGGEQYF. Written as DNA, the CDR3 is TGCGCCAGCAGCCAAGTTCGAGGGCTGCTTGGGGGCGAGCAGTACTTC.

V gene TRBV28 combines with J gene TRBJ2-2; unclear D gene. V lost 5 bases and J 8 bases, leaving 9 bases between the germline ends. Germline loops: CDR1 MDHEN, CDR2 SYDVKM. The CDR3 sequence is 12 residues long. CDR3 nucleotides: TGTGCCAGCAGTACGCTCGGTGGGGAGCTGTTTTTT. Protein product: CASSTLGGELFF.

This chain uses TRBV4-3 with TRBJ2-7, with 8 bases that match TRBD2. Germline V lookup: CDR1 LGHNA, CDR2 YSLEER. The CDR3 consists of 15 residues. V lost 2 bases to trimming and J lost 4 bases; unmatched junction nucleotides: 7. CDR3 sequence: CASSQRAGVVYEQYF. For the CDR3, the DNA is TGCGCCAGCAGCCAACGAGCGGGAGTCGTTTACGAGCAGTACTTC.

The chain joins TRBV2 to TRBJ2-2; TRBD2 might be the D (5 bases). Germline lookup yields CDR1 SNHLY and CDR2 FYNNEI. V lost 4 bases to trimming and J lost 6 bases, with 6 bases between them. CDR3 size: 12 residues. The CDR3 DNA sequence: TGTGCCAGCAGTGCGGGATCCGGGGAGCTGTTTTTT. Translated: CASSAGSGELFF. Filled out from reference TRBV2 and TRBJ2-2, the complete variable domain reads EPEVTQTPSHQVTQMGQEVILRCVPISNHLYFYWYRQILGQKVEFLVSFYNNEISEKSEIFDDQFSVERPDGSNFTLKIRSTKLEDSAMYFCASSAGSGELFFGEGSRLTVL.

This sequence joins TRBV12-5 and TRBJ1-1; TRBD1 aligns across 8 bases. The V and J ends lost 4 bases and 1 base, in that order; junction bases with no gene match: 2. The germline V gene has CDR1 LGHNT and CDR2 FRNRAP. The CDR3 extends over 14 amino acids. The CDR3 coding sequence is TGTGCTAGTGGTTATGACAGGGGGAACACTGAAGCTTTCTTT. Encoded protein: CASGYDRGNTEAFF.

The CDR3: CATRGGADTEAFF. The CDR3 nucleotides read TGTGCCACCAGGGGGGGGGCTGACACTGAAGCTTTCTTT. The V gene is TRBV27, the J gene TRBJ1-1; 7 nucleotides line up with TRBD1. Germline CDR1 is MNHEY and CDR2 is SMNVEV (reference sequence). V shed 10 bases and J 3 bases; nucleotides not matched to a gene: 8. The CDR3 loop spans 13 amino acids.

The CDR3 here is CASSVDPSTNEQFF. The CDR3 DNA follows: TGTGCCAGCAGCGTAGACCCAAGTACAAATGAGCAGTTCTTC. The chain is built from TRBV9 and TRBJ2-1, with unresolved D. The CDR3 runs 14 residues. V was pared by 0 bases and J by 7 bases, with 11 bases between. Germline V gene sequence: CDR1 SGDLS, CDR2 YYNGEE.

The V call is TRBV5-1, the J call TRBJ1-4, with a weak D call TRBD1 (6 bases). The CDR3 consists of 14 residues. From germline, CDR1 is SGHRS and CDR2 YFSETQ. V was pared by 4 bases and J by 8 bases, with 15 bases between. CDR3 in DNA: TGCGCCAGCAGCGGGGGACAACGGAAAGAAAAACTGTTTTTT. Encoded protein: CASSGGQRKEKLFF.

The V and J genes are TRBV9 and TRBJ1-4; D is possibly TRBD1 (5 bases). Germline-derived CDR1 and CDR2 are SGDLS and YYNGEE. V lost 3 bases, J lost 7 bases, and 13 bases lay in between. The CDR3 totals 14 residues. The DNA of the CDR3 is TGTGCCAGCAGCGCGGGACTGACCGTTGAAAAACTGTTTTTT. It is translated as CASSAGLTVEKLFF.

V and J are TRBV19 and TRBJ2-2; a possible D gene is TRBD2 (5 bases). V was trimmed by 6 bases and J by 3 bases, leaving 11 bases between them. The germline V gene has CDR1 LNHDA and CDR2 SQIVND (reference sequence). The CDR3 extends over 14 amino acids. CDR3 in amino acids: CASRKDFYTGELFF. The DNA of the CDR3 is TGTGCCAGTAGGAAGGACTTTTACACCGGGGAGCTGTTTTTT.

The rearrangement uses TRBV20-1 and TRBJ2-7; D unresolved. The CDR3 has 13 residues. Trimming pared 3 bases from V and 6 bases from J, leaving 15 bases between. CDR1 is DFQATT, CDR2 SNEGSKA, per germline (reference sequence). Written as DNA, the CDR3 is TGCAGTGCTAGTATGGTCTCGTTCGGCGAGCAGTACTTC. This encodes CSASMVSFGEQYF.

This chain uses TRBV19 with TRBJ1-2; 11 bases fit TRBD1. V shed 3 bases and J 2 bases; nucleotides not matched to a gene: 11. From germline, CDR1 is LNHDA and CDR2 SQIVND (reference sequence). The CDR3 is 18 residues long. The CDR3 DNA reads TGTGCCAGTAGTATCCTCGGGACAGGGGGTCGGGCGAACTATGGCTACACCTTC. Residues: CASSILGTGGRANYGYTF.

V usage is TRBV10-1 and J usage is TRBJ2-7; the match to TRBD1 covers 11 bases. Trimming cost V 6 bases and J 3 bases; bases outside gene matches: 7. The CDR3 sequence is 15 residues long. Germline V CDR1 and CDR2: WNHNN, SYGVQD (reference sequence). This CDR3 is CASSRTGTGGYEQYF. Written as DNA, the CDR3 is TGCGCCAGCAGCCGCACCGGGACAGGGGGCTACGAGCAGTACTTC.

The chain is built from TRBV5-1 and TRBJ2-3; 10 nucleotides align to TRBD1. The CDR3 spans 15 residues. J lost 2 bases, V lost 1 base, and 1 base had no gene match. The germline V gene has CDR1 SGHRS and CDR2 YFSETQ. In nucleotides, the CDR3 is TGCGCCAGCAGCTTGAGACAGGGGGCCACAGATACGCAGTATTTT. Its translation is CASSLRQGATDTQYF.

The genes are TRBV5-4 and TRBJ1-4, with 10 positions matching TRBD1. After removal of 4 bases from V and 7 bases from J, the junction contained 4 bases not matched to a gene. CDR3 size: 14 residues. Germline assignment: CDR1 SGHNT and CDR2 YYREEE (reference sequence). DNA of the CDR3: TGTGCCAGCAGCGTGGGACAGGGGACTGAAAAACTGTTTTTT. It encodes CASSVGQGTEKLFF.

The rearrangement links TRBV4-2 to TRBJ2-7, with TRBD1 matching over 8 bases. This CDR3 is built from 15 residues. CDR1 is LGHNA, CDR2 YNFKEQ, per germline. The V segment lost 0 bases and the J segment 5 bases; nucleotides outside the gene matches: 6. The CDR3 nucleotides are TGTGCCAGCAGCCAAGAGGGACAGGCGGGGAACGAGCAGTACTTC. It is translated as CASSQEGQAGNEQYF.

The CDR3 spells CASTSGLAGTDTQYF. In DNA, the CDR3 is TGCGCCAGCACCTCGGGACTAGCGGGGACAGATACGCAGTATTTT. The chain uses TRBV10-2 and TRBJ2-3; 13 bases line up with TRBD2. Germline V gives CDR1 WSHSY, CDR2 SAAADI. Trimming took 7 bases from V and 3 from J; bases not matched to a gene: 4. This CDR3 comprises 15 residues.

The V and J genes are TRBV11-1 and TRBJ2-7; possible D gene TRBD1, 5 bases. The germline V and J ends were trimmed by 4 bases and 0 bases, with 13 bases remaining between them. This CDR3 region has 15 residues. In germline, CDR1 is SGHAT, CDR2 FQDESV (reference sequence). CDR3 in DNA: TGTGCCAGCAGCTACAGGACATCGAGCTCCTACGAGCAGTACTTC. Translation gives CASSYRTSSSYEQYF.

V is TRBV19 and J is TRBJ1-5; possibly TRBD1 for D (5 bases). V was pared by 1 base and J by 6 bases, with 16 bases between. The CDR3 consists of 16 residues. The germline gives CDR1 LNHDA, CDR2 SQIVND (reference sequence). Here the CDR3 DNA reads TGTGCCAGTAGTATAGTTCCGGGGGGTCCTGGTCAGCCCCAGCATTTT. Translated, it gives CASSIVPGGPGQPQHF.

This clone appeared a single time. The rearrangement joins TRBV6-5 to TRBJ2-1, with 7 bases fitting TRBD1. J lost 5 bases, V lost 2 bases, and 3 bases had no gene match. Looked up from germline, CDR1 is MNHEY and CDR2 is SVGAGI. CDR3 length equals 14 residues. The CDR3, as DNA: TGTGCCAGCAGTTACGGGACAGCCAACAATGAGCAGTTCTTC. As protein: CASSYGTANNEQFF.

This chain connects TRBV29-1 to TRBJ1-1; a possible D gene is TRBD1 (6 bases). The ends were cut back, 7 bases at V and 0 bases at J, with 9 bases in the middle. Germline-derived CDR1 and CDR2 are SQVTM and ANQGSEA. The CDR3 is 12 residues long. The CDR3 coding sequence is TGCAGCGCGGGGGCGCTGAACACTGAAGCTTTCTTT. This translates into CSAGALNTEAFF.